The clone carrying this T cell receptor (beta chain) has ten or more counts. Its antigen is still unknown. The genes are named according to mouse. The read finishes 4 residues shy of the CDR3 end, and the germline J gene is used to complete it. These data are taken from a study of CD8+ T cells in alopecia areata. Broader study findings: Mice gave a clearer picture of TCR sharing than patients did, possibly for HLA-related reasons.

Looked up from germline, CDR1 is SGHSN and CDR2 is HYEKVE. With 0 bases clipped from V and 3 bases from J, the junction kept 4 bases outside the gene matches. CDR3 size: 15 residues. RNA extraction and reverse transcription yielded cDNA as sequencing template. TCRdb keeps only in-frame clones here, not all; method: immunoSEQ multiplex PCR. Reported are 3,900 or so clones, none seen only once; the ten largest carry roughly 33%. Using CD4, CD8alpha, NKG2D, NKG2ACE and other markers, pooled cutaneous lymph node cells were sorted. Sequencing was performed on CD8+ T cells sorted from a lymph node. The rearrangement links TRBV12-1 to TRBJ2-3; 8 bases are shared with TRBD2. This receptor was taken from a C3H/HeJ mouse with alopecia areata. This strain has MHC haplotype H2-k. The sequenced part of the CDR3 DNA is TGTGCCAGCTCTCTCGGGCCTGGGGGGGCAGAA. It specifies CASSLGPGGAE. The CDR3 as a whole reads CASSLGPGGAETLYF.